A single sample gave rise to the 27 T cell receptor beta chains below, sequenced in a study of T cells in localized non-small cell lung cancer. TCRdb's table, derived via immunoSEQ multiplex PCR, lists solely in-frame clones and lacks some. This table holds around 36,000 clones, roughly 79% found once. The material was peripheral blood mononuclear cells, obtained before any cancer treatment. These receptors were obtained from a male donor at least 60 years old with stage II lung adenocarcinoma.

V is TRBV19 and J is TRBJ1-1, with 7 bases lining up with TRBD1. V shed 7 bases, J shed 5 bases, and the junction held 13 bases outside the gene matches. Germline lookup yields CDR1 LNHDA and CDR2 SQIVND (reference sequence). The CDR3 totals 15 residues. DNA of the CDR3: TGTGCCAGTACGCCTCAGGGGGTCCCTGGGACTGAAGCTTTCTTT. Protein product: CASTPQGVPGTEAFF.

J is TRBJ1-4 and V is TRBV9; D is undetermined. Trimming pared 3 bases from V and 3 bases from J, leaving 15 bases between. Germline V gives CDR1 SGDLS, CDR2 YYNGEE. CDR3 length: 16 residues. The CDR3 coding sequence is TGTGCCAGCAGCGCCCTTGGGCTCGGGGCTAATGAAAAACTGTTTTTT. It yields the protein CASSALGLGANEKLFF.

This clone appeared once. The J gene is TRBJ2-7, the V gene TRBV20-1; no clear D. The CDR3 runs to 11 residues. Germline V gene data show CDR1 as DFQATT and CDR2 as SNEGSKA (reference sequence). The CDR3 reads CRATAPGEQYF. DNA of the CDR3: TGCAGGGCAACGGCCCCTGGCGAGCAGTACTTC.

V gene TRBV7-2 combines with J gene TRBJ1-5, with a tentative D call TRBD1 (6 bases). Germline values: CDR1 SGHTA, CDR2 FQGNSA. The length of the CDR3 is 15 residues. V was shortened by 2 bases and J by 5 bases, with 13 bases between the two germline ends. The CDR3 DNA follows: TGTGCCAGCAGCTTACGGCAGGGGAATTATCAGCCCCAGCATTTT. Translating gives CASSLRQGNYQPQHF.

The CDR3 DNA reads as TGTGCCAGCAGCTTTCTACAGGCAGGAGATGGCTACACCTTC. This gives the protein CASSFLQAGDGYTF. This chain connects TRBV7-9 to TRBJ1-2, with D possibly matching TRBD1 (5 bases). Trimming cost V 3 bases and J 6 bases, with 14 bases left between them. This CDR3 is 14 amino acids long. Germline V gene lookup returns CDR1 SEHNR and CDR2 FQNEAQ (reference sequence).

The chain links TRBV7-9 to TRBJ2-3, with D possibly matching TRBD2 (6 bases). There are 12 residues in the CDR3. Germline assignment: CDR1 SEHNR and CDR2 FQNEAQ (reference sequence). The CDR3 loop reads CVLAVLTDTQYF. The CDR3 DNA follows: TGTGTCTTAGCGGTTCTCACAGATACGCAGTATTTT. Together with reference TRBV7-9 and TRBJ2-3, the CDR3 gives the full variable domain: DTGVSQNPRHKITKRGQNVTFRCDPISEHNRLYWYRQTLGQGPEFLTYFQNEAQLEKSRLLSDRFSAERPKGSFSTLEIQRTEQGDSAMYLCVLAVLTDTQYFGPGTRLTVL.

The chain links TRBV30 to TRBJ1-1; TRBD1 aligns across 7 bases. The CDR3 sequence is 14 residues long. The germline gives CDR1 GTSNPN, CDR2 SVGIG (reference sequence). Trimming removed 4 bases from V and 4 bases from J; junction bases left unmatched: 9. CDR3 in amino acids: CAWTRITGVTEAFF. DNA of the CDR3: TGTGCCTGGACCCGAATCACAGGGGTCACTGAAGCTTTCTTT.

This chain links TRBV6-1 with TRBJ2-3, with 13 nucleotides matching TRBD2. V shed 4 bases and J 6 bases; nucleotides not matched to a gene: 7. This CDR3 has 16 amino acids. CDR1 is MNHNS and CDR2 is SASEGT in the germline V gene. The CDR3: CASSGTSGRVDDTQYF. DNA for the CDR3: TGTGCCAGCAGTGGTACTAGCGGGAGGGTCGACGATACGCAGTATTTT.

In this sample, this clone is medium-sized (0.01 to 0.1%). The CDR3 here is CASSQTRLASEQYF. Here the CDR3 DNA reads TGCGCCAGCAGCCAAACGAGACTAGCGAGCGAGCAGTACTTC. The chain employs TRBV4-1 and TRBJ2-7; 8 bases agree with TRBD2. The CDR3 has 14 amino acids. Trimming at V came to 2 bases and at J to 6 bases, leaving 6 bases not matched to a gene. Per the germline V gene, CDR1 is MGHRA and CDR2 is YSYEKL.

This chain joins TRBV4-1 and TRBJ2-1; D is unresolved. Germline V lookup: CDR1 MGHRA, CDR2 YSYEKL. This CDR3 has 19 amino acids. With 0 bases removed from V and 3 bases from J, the gap between germline ends came to 21 bases. Written as DNA, the CDR3 is TGCGCCAGCAGCCAAGATAGTGAAAGGTCCCTTAGAGTCTACAATGAGCAGTTCTTC. It is translated as CASSQDSERSLRVYNEQFF.

The sample holds a few counts of this clone. V and J are TRBV6-6 and TRBJ1-1; no definite D call. Germline assignment: CDR1 MNHNY and CDR2 SVGAGI (reference sequence). The CDR3 is made up of 12 amino acids. V lost 6 bases to trimming and J lost 4 bases, with 9 bases between them. The CDR3 DNA reads as TGTGCCAGCAGCTTGATCGGCACTGAAGCTTTCTTT. Translation gives CASSLIGTEAFF.

This clone was recorded a few times. This chain joins TRBV5-4 and TRBJ2-5; TRBD2 agrees at 16 bases. The CDR3 has 15 amino acids. V lost 7 bases, J lost 5 bases, and 5 bases stayed unmatched. CDR1 is SGHNT and CDR2 is YYREEE in the germline V gene (reference sequence). The CDR3, as DNA: TGTGCCAGCGGGACTAGCGGGAGGGTTGGGGAGACCCAGTACTTC. Translation: CASGTSGRVGETQYF.

V and J are TRBV29-1 and TRBJ2-5; 7 bases are a match to TRBD2. The V gene's germline CDR1 is SQVTM and CDR2 ANQGSEA. V gave up 3 bases and J gave up 4 bases; unmatched junction bases: 2. CDR3 length equals 12 residues. CDR3 DNA sequence: TGCAGCGTTGAGGGGAGGGGAGAGACCCAGTACTTC. Protein product: CSVEGRGETQYF.

The chain links TRBV4-1 to TRBJ1-1, with 7 positions matching TRBD1. Germline V gives CDR1 MGHRA, CDR2 YSYEKL. The CDR3 covers 18 residues. The ends lost 0 bases at V and 0 bases at J; junction bases unmatched: 10. CDR3 region: CASSQDQRGPGMNTEAFF. CDR3 bases: TGCGCCAGCAGCCAAGATCAAAGGGGGCCGGGCATGAACACTGAAGCTTTCTTT.

The count of this clone is one. The chain links TRBV7-8 to TRBJ2-1, with D possibly being TRBD2 (5 bases). Trimming stripped 5 bases from V and 0 bases from J, with 17 bases between. Germline lookup yields CDR1 SGHVS and CDR2 FQNEAQ. The CDR3 has 17 residues. CDR3 DNA: TGTGCCAGCAGCCCACGGAGTTCAGGACTCTCCTACAATGAGCAGTTCTTC. This translates into CASSPRSSGLSYNEQFF.

This chain joins TRBV5-1 and TRBJ2-1; the D gene is possibly TRBD2 (6 bases). The ends were cut back, 2 bases at V and 6 bases at J, with 12 bases in the middle. Germline V gene lookup returns CDR1 SGHRS and CDR2 YFSETQ. The CDR3 contains 14 residues. As DNA, the CDR3 is TGCGCCAGCAGCTTAAATAGCGGAGGCAATGAGCAGTTCTTC. It specifies CASSLNSGGNEQFF.

This clone is medium-sized (0.01 to 0.1%) within its sample. The chain carries TRBV7-3 and TRBJ1-2, with TRBD1 matching 8 bases. Per germline, CDR1 SGHTA and CDR2 FQGTGA. V gave up 0 bases and J gave up 5 bases; unmatched junction bases: 8. This CDR3 spans 16 amino acids. Here the CDR3 DNA reads TGTGCCAGCAGCTTAACGGGGACAGGAGGGGATTATGGCTACACCTTC. Encoded protein: CASSLTGTGGDYGYTF.

V is TRBV5-1 and J is TRBJ1-4; D is perhaps TRBD1 (6 bases). The CDR3 has 15 amino acids. The V and J ends lost 0 bases and 3 bases respectively, with 9 bases between them. The germline V gene encodes CDR1 SGHRS and CDR2 YFSETQ. For the CDR3, the DNA is TGCGCCAGCAGCTTGGGGGACATGTCTAATGAAAAACTGTTTTTT. Its translation: CASSLGDMSNEKLFF.

The J gene is TRBJ1-1, the V gene TRBV12-5; D possibly corresponds to TRBD1 (6 bases). Trimming left V 3 bases short and J 1 base short, with 18 bases between. Germline values: CDR1 LGHNT, CDR2 FRNRAP. This CDR3 spans 17 amino acids. The CDR3 loop reads CASGFLGQGLENTEAFF. DNA for the CDR3: TGTGCTAGTGGTTTCCTGGGACAAGGCCTAGAGAACACTGAAGCTTTCTTT.

This clone showed up just once. The chain has TRBV19 and TRBJ1-1; a weak D match, TRBD1 (5 bases). Trimming removed 0 bases from V and 0 bases from J, with 11 bases in between. Looked up from germline, CDR1 is LNHDA and CDR2 is SQIVND (reference sequence). This CDR3 is built from 16 residues. CDR3 DNA sequence: TGTGCCAGTAGTATAGAGGGGCGGTACATGAACACTGAAGCTTTCTTT. Amino acids: CASSIEGRYMNTEAFF.

V is TRBV9 and J is TRBJ1-2, with 7 bases that match TRBD1. With 0 bases clipped from V and 3 bases from J, the junction kept 11 bases outside the gene matches. CDR3 length equals 17 residues. CDR1 and CDR2 (germline): SGDLS, YYNGEE. The CDR3 protein is CASSVGEGASNYYGYTF. The CDR3 bases are TGTGCCAGCAGCGTAGGTGAGGGGGCCTCGAATTACTATGGCTACACCTTC.

The chain joins TRBV19 to TRBJ1-3; 10 bases map to TRBD1. CDR1 is LNHDA, CDR2 SQIVND, per germline (reference sequence). The trim removed 10 bases at V and 4 bases at J, leaving 7 bases unmatched. This CDR3 spans 14 amino acids. CDR3 DNA: TGTGCCACCCGGACAGGGGGTGCCGGAAACACCATATATTTT. Amino acids: CATRTGGAGNTIYF.

This chain joins TRBV20-1 and TRBJ2-5, with unresolved D. Germline values: CDR1 DFQATT, CDR2 SNEGSKA (reference sequence). V was trimmed by 0 bases and J by 3 bases, leaving 2 bases between them. The CDR3 spans 11 residues. CDR3 protein: CSARDKETQYF. CDR3 DNA sequence: TGCAGTGCTAGAGATAAAGAGACCCAGTACTTC.

The J gene is TRBJ1-5, the V gene TRBV4-3; D unclear. Deletions cut 0 bases from V and 4 bases from J, with 10 bases between. In germline, CDR1 is LGHNA, CDR2 YSLEER. The CDR3 extends over 15 amino acids. The chain's CDR3 is CASSQEMAGNQPQHF. CDR3 nucleotide sequence: TGCGCCAGCAGCCAAGAGATGGCGGGAAATCAGCCCCAGCATTTT.

The V call is TRBV18, the J call TRBJ2-7; possible D gene TRBD2, 6 bases. Germline V lookup: CDR1 KGHSH, CDR2 LQKENI. The V and J ends lost 3 bases and 2 bases respectively, with 17 bases between them. This CDR3 contains 16 residues. The CDR3: CASSPAVARLAYEQYF. CDR3 bases: TGTGCCAGCTCACCGGCGGTCGCGAGACTAGCCTACGAGCAGTACTTC.

The V gene is TRBV1, the J gene TRBJ1-3. TRBV1 is designated a pseudogene. The CDR3 totals 15 residues. CDR3 protein: CTSSQDRHPGNTIYF. The CDR3 DNA sequence: TGCACCAGCAGCCAAGATCGGCACCCTGGAAACACCATATATTTT.

This CDR3 reads CASSLPLREKLFF. CDR3 nucleotide sequence: TGTGCCAGCAGTTTACCCCTTCGAGAAAAACTGTTTTTT. The chain uses TRBV28 and TRBJ1-4; D gene unclear. The CDR3 extends over 13 amino acids. Trimming left V 2 bases short and J 8 bases short, with 9 bases between. Germline V CDR1 and CDR2: MDHEN, SYDVKM.